The subject of this entry is one T cell receptor (beta chain). These data belong to a study of blood T cell repertoires in COVID-19. At the level of the study: Both acute and convalescent COVID-19 samples were obtained from the United States, Italy and Spain. From T cells, B-cell-depleted T cells, or PBMCs came the material, which was cDNA or gDNA.

In the original analysis: It was from reference gene primer amplification that nucleated cell counts were estimated. Assay: immunoSEQ multiplex PCR; the TCRdb copy retains only in-frame clones and omits some. V, J and clone size are those of that table, while D and trimming were read from the DNA. Found here are 130,000 or so clones, roughly four fifths of them singletons; the top ten hold about 1.6%. The V end was cut by 5 bases, the J end by 7 bases, with 12 bases between. CDR3 length: 14 residues. Germline CDR1 MNHEY, CDR2 SVGAGI. The sequenced material came from peripheral blood. The source of this sequence is a human donor in a cohort sampled during active COVID-19. The V and J genes are TRBV6-5 and TRBJ1-6; possible D gene TRBD1, 5 bases. CDR3 protein: CASSPRDSNSPLHF. CDR3 nucleotides: TGTGCCAGCAGTCCACGAGACAGCAATTCACCCCTCCACTTT.